This T cell receptor (beta chain) was sequenced during a study of CD8+CD57+ T cells in acquired aplastic anemia (dated by TCRdb to the late 2010s). About the full investigation: On average, sorted CD4+ and CD8+ cells yielded around 3.5 ug of extracted DNA, with a range of about 0.17 to 27.4 ug. CD8+CD57+ expansion was defined as frequency above the mean frequency observed in healthy subjects. Overall study results and their limits: Between patients and healthy controls, no significant difference in CD8+ Simpson's diversity was found (P=0.060). Although roughly 30 CD8+ CDR3 sequences were shared by patients and controls, these sequences appeared highly expressed in patients and within the immunodominant clones of patients.

This clonotype has only a few counts. Its recognized antigen is unknown. The input lacks base qualities; no much larger clone sits a single base away. Expansion of CD8+CD57+ cells had been shown by flow cytometry in the patients chosen for sequencing. All patients had severe acquired aplastic anemia diagnosed by International Study of Aplastic Anemia and Agranulocytosis and Camitta criteria. No patient had received any therapy when blood was sampled. TCR repertoires of sorted CD4+ and CD8+ blood T cells from severe aplastic anemia patients and healthy subjects were deep-sequenced in the study. In the USA, patient enrollment took place under clinicaltrials.gov protocols 00001620, 01623167, 00001397, 00071045, 00081523 and 00961064. Ficoll-Paque density gradient centrifugation was used to isolate peripheral blood mononuclear cells. Before DNA extraction, CD4+ and CD8+ T cells were sorted with FACS or magnetic beads.

Genomic DNA was used as template for profiling of TCR beta VDJ combinations and CDR3 sequences. TCR repertoire sequencing was run on an Illumina HiSeq 2000. In the authors' own workflow: TRBV/TRBJ rearrangement plots, CDR3 size and DJ length profiles, and Simpson's diversity index were used to assess repertoires. The most abundant DNA sequence in the deep sequencing data was defined as the immunodominant clone. CDR3 amino acid sequences were screened for sharing across subjects and were compared with published repertoires and the VDJdb database. Clones were called with MiXCR by TCRdb after fastp trimmed the public reads at Q25, and only in-frame beta chains were retained. CDR3 protein duplicates are merged, each entry listing the most common genes and DNA. For this entry, the V and J calls and clone size follow TCRdb and not the study's own pipeline. This sample gives 270,000 or so distinct CDR3 sequences in total; 82% of them show up just once. 40% to 55% of the sample is held by the ten biggest clonotypes.

Looking up the germline V gene yields CDR1 SGHVS and CDR2 FQNEAQ. Spanning cysteine to phenylalanine, the CDR3 consists of 15 amino acids. This entry keeps only the CDR3 DNA: 45 bases, framed from base 1. Trimming takes 3 bases off V and 12 bases off J; junction bases not matched to a gene: 16. The sequence is built from TRBV7-8 and TRBJ1-1; 7 middle bases align to TRBD1. The source is a human donor with aplastic anemia. The sample was sorted CD4+, CD8+, or CD8+CD57+ T cells (not recorded which) from PBMCs. The CDR3 sequence is CASSFDPDGTAVSFF. The nucleotides read TGTGCCAGCAGCTTTGATCCAGACGGGACAGCCGTTTCTTTCTTT.